Following are 13 T cell receptor beta chains from one sample sequenced in a study of T cell changes during pregnancy in multiple sclerosis. Only in-frame clones appear in the TCRdb table, and some are missing; sequencing was by immunoSEQ multiplex PCR. The repertoire holds roughly 53,000 clones, around 94% seen once, with 0.6% to 0.75% in the top ten. The sample consisted of CD4+ T cells from peripheral blood mononuclear cells, taken in the third trimester of pregnancy. These receptors were taken from a female donor with multiple sclerosis, enrolled in a pregnancy study.

The chain recombines TRBV7-2 with TRBJ1-5; D is undetermined. This CDR3 region has 16 residues. Germline CDR1 SGHTA, CDR2 FQGNSA. V was pared by 1 base and J by 2 bases, with 12 bases between. The CDR3 sequence: CASSLGGGVGNQPQHF. CDR3 nucleotide sequence: TGTGCCAGCAGCTTAGGGGGAGGAGTAGGCAATCAGCCCCAGCATTTT. Variable domain in full (rest from reference TRBV7-2 and TRBJ1-5): GAGVSQSPSNKVTEKGKDVELRCDPISGHTALYWYRQSLGQGLEFLIYFQGNSAPDKSGLPSDRFSAERTGGSVSTLTIQRTQQEDSAVYLCASSLGGGVGNQPQHFGDGTRLSIL.

J is TRBJ1-4 and V is TRBV29-1, with D possibly TRBD1 on 6 matching bases. CDR1 SQVTM and CDR2 ANQGSEA come from the germline V gene. The CDR3 contains 14 residues. The V end lost 7 bases, the J end lost 0 bases, and 12 bases lay between the germline ends. CDR3 residues: CSGKQGTTNEKLFF. Here the CDR3 DNA reads TGCAGCGGAAAACAGGGTACAACTAATGAAAAACTGTTTTTT.

The rearrangement joins TRBV5-6 to TRBJ1-5, with 8 positions matching TRBD1. The CDR3 covers 16 residues. The junction had 9 bases not matched to a gene; V was cut back by 4 bases and J by 3 bases. Germline V lookup: CDR1 SGHDT, CDR2 YYEEEE. The CDR3 is CASSVGTGPTNQPQHF. CDR3 nucleotide sequence: TGTGCCAGCAGCGTGGGGACAGGTCCAACCAATCAGCCCCAGCATTTT. Full variable domain (rest looked up from reference TRBV5-6 and TRBJ1-5): DAGVTQSPTHLIKTRGQQVTLRCSPKSGHDTVSWYQQALGQGPQFIFQYYEEEERQRGNFPDRFSGHQFPNYSSELNVNALLLGDSALYLCASSVGTGPTNQPQHFGDGTRLSIL.

The J gene is TRBJ2-1, the V gene TRBV19; 12 positions match TRBD2. The V gene end was trimmed by 2 bases and the J gene end by 2 bases; junction bases not matched to a gene: 1. CDR1 is LNHDA, CDR2 SQIVND, per germline (reference sequence). This CDR3 is built from 16 residues. CDR3 coding DNA: TGTGCCAGTAGTATACTAGCGGGAGGGCCCTACAATGAGCAGTTCTTC. This sequence encodes CASSILAGGPYNEQFF.

The chain joins TRBV6-5 to TRBJ1-3, with D maybe TRBD1 (5 bases). The CDR3 has 16 residues. Germline values: CDR1 MNHEY, CDR2 SVGAGI. Trimming shortened V by 0 bases and J by 4 bases, and 13 bases separated the two germline ends. CDR3 residues: CASSYSWGGKGNTIYF. The CDR3 bases are TGTGCCAGCAGTTACTCGTGGGGGGGAAAAGGAAACACCATATATTTT.

This clone has only one observation. The V call is TRBV6-1, the J call TRBJ1-4; 10 nucleotides align to TRBD1. CDR1 and CDR2 (germline): MNHNS, SASEGT. V lost 10 bases and J lost 5; bases outside the gene matches: 4. This CDR3 spans 13 amino acids. In nucleotides, the CDR3 is TGTGCCACCTCGGGACAGGGGAATGAAAAACTGTTTTTT. This encodes CATSGQGNEKLFF.

The chain joins TRBV9 to TRBJ2-7; 9 nucleotides agree with TRBD2. The V segment lost 4 bases and the J segment 3 bases; nucleotides outside the gene matches: 8. Germline-derived CDR1 and CDR2 are SGDLS and YYNGEE. CDR3 length: 15 amino acids. The CDR3 sequence is CASSTTSGSVYEQYF. CDR3 coding DNA: TGTGCCAGCAGCACAACTAGCGGGTCCGTCTACGAGCAGTACTTC.

The chain recombines TRBV10-3 with TRBJ1-2, with 10 bases identical to TRBD1. The CDR3 spans 18 residues. CDR1 is ENHRY, CDR2 SYGVKD, per germline. Trimming removed 3 bases from V and 5 bases from J; junction bases left unmatched: 15. In DNA form, the CDR3 reads TGTGCCATCAGTGAAAGCCTAATGGGACAGGGGCTCCAATATGGCTACACCTTC. It is translated as CAISESLMGQGLQYGYTF.

A few counts support this clone. CDR3: CAISESKGTGAIYGYTF. The CDR3 region has the DNA TGTGCCATCAGTGAGTCGAAGGGGACAGGGGCCATCTATGGCTACACCTTC. The chain couples TRBV10-3 to TRBJ1-2, with 10 bases matching TRBD1. Germline CDR1 reads ENHRY; CDR2 reads SYGVKD. Trimming took 0 bases from V and 4 from J; bases not matched to a gene: 8. This CDR3 is built from 17 residues.

The gene calls are TRBV19 and TRBJ2-2; 10 bases are shared with TRBD2. V was pared by 3 bases and J by 6 bases, with 4 bases of the junction left unmatched. The CDR3 covers 15 residues. In germline, CDR1 is LNHDA, CDR2 SQIVND (reference sequence). CDR3 DNA sequence: TGTGCCAGTAGTATCCCGGGACTAGCGTCCGGGGAGCTGTTTTTT. Encoded protein: CASSIPGLASGELFF.

As DNA, the CDR3 is TGCAGCGTTGAAGGACGGAGGGAGGGCCTCAATGAGCAGTTCTTC. This encodes CSVEGRREGLNEQFF. The rearrangement links TRBV29-1 to TRBJ2-1; 7 positions match TRBD2. This CDR3 is 15 amino acids long. The ends lost 1 base at V and 6 bases at J; junction bases unmatched: 9. Germline CDR1 SQVTM, CDR2 ANQGSEA.

This clone was seen more than once but under ten times. This sequence joins TRBV5-5 and TRBJ1-2; TRBD1 agrees at 9 bases. After removal of 3 bases from V and 2 bases from J, the junction contained 2 bases not matched to a gene. Germline CDR1 is SGHKS and CDR2 is YYEKEE (reference sequence). The CDR3 runs 14 residues. The CDR3 bases are TGTGCCAGCAGCTCCGGGACAGGGAACTATGGCTACACCTTC. Translated, it gives CASSSGTGNYGYTF.

The sample holds one count of this clone. The chain is built from TRBV15 and TRBJ2-2, with D uncertain. The germline V gene encodes CDR1 LNHNV and CDR2 YYDKDF (reference sequence). Trimming took 2 bases from V and 3 from J, leaving 10 bases between them. This CDR3 contains 15 residues. The CDR3 bases are TGTGCCACCAGCAGAATCCGAGGCTACACCGGGGAGCTGTTTTTT. This translates into CATSRIRGYTGELFF.